This TCR beta chain was sequenced for a study of T cell responses to AZD1222 COVID-19 vaccine. The germline V gene encodes CDR1 LGHDT and CDR2 YNNKEL (reference sequence). The CDR3 extends over 13 amino acids. The V segment lost 2 bases and the J segment 7 bases; nucleotides outside the gene matches: 1. Sequencing was performed with immunoSEQ multiplex PCR; in TCRdb, only in-frame clones are kept and a portion is missing. Among about 260,000 clones listed, approximately 93% were seen once. As concerns this clone: Its matching antigen is unknown. This specimen includes other DNA sequences encoding the same CDR3.

Broader study findings: Dominant at 160-218 and 743-854, vaccine-associated CD4 TCRs also spanned spike.

The input for sequencing was peripheral blood, taken on day 0 of AZD1222 vaccination. V and J are TRBV3-1 (or the pseudogene TRBV3-2) and TRBJ2-2; the match to TRBD1 covers 7 bases. The sequence derives from an adult in good health. The CDR3 region is CASSQYRGGELFF. The DNA of the CDR3 is TGTGCCAGCAGCCAATACAGGGGCGGGGAGCTGTTTTTT.